This entry is about one T cell receptor beta chain. This clonotype was counted at least ten times. The antigen this receptor binds is unknown. Within one base of it there is no much larger clone, and no base qualities were kept. Taken with the paper, the label for treatment or condition translates to: allogeneic hematopoietic cell transplantation with graft depleted of TCRalphabeta T cells and CD19 B cells. The transplant recipients were children given TCRalphabeta/CD19-depleted allogeneic hematopoietic cell grafts. These data originate in a study of T-cell reconstitution after alpha-beta-depleted transplantation in children (dated by TCRdb to 2016 to 2017). Turning to the overall study: Using TCR repertoire profiling, the study quantitatively followed how T-cell immune reconstitution unfolded in children after TCRalphabeta/CD19-depleted allogeneic hematopoietic cell transplantation. What the research found in general, with its limitations: The apparently early alphabetaT-cell count recovery about two months after transplant was reportedly dependent on only several hundred rapidly expanded clones derived from non-depleted graft cells. Over the following months the frequencies of hyperexpanded clones went down, and after one year T-cell counts and TCRbeta diversity were mostly credited to newly produced T cells. In some patients, high TCRbeta diversity at day 60 was attributed to recipient T cells and intrathymic progenitors that had survived conditioning.

The CDR3 measures 16 amino acids from cysteine to phenylalanine. The CDR3 DNA has 48 bases and is translated from base 1. The V end gives up 5 bases and the J end 8 bases, leaving 8 bases in the junction not matched to a gene. The library was obtained by PCR. Sequenced using an Illumina HiSeq 2500. To normalize quantification of the TCRbeta repertoire, the TCR libraries were built with molecular barcoding that relied on unique molecular identifiers. The public reads were run again by TCRdb, first through fastp at Q25 and then through MiXCR, and only productive beta chains were kept. Rows with one shared CDR3 protein collapse into an entry with the most common genes and DNA. Present in this sample are hundreds of thousands of distinct CDR3 sequences, roughly 11% of which were seen just once. The ten largest clones add up to roughly a quarter of the sample.

The rearranged segments are TRBV12-3 or TRBV12-4 and TRBJ2-1; the central 14 bases match TRBD2. This clonotype originated in a male patient between 2 and 15 years old who had a stem cell transplant for chronic granulomatous disease, so the T cells may come from the graft donor. This specimen was peripheral blood, taken 180 days after TCRalphabeta/CD19-depleted stem cell transplant. In nucleotide form, the sequence is TGTGCCAGCAGTCCGCCGACTAGCGGGAGGGCCTATGAGCAGTTCTTC. This translates into CASSPPTSGRAYEQFF.